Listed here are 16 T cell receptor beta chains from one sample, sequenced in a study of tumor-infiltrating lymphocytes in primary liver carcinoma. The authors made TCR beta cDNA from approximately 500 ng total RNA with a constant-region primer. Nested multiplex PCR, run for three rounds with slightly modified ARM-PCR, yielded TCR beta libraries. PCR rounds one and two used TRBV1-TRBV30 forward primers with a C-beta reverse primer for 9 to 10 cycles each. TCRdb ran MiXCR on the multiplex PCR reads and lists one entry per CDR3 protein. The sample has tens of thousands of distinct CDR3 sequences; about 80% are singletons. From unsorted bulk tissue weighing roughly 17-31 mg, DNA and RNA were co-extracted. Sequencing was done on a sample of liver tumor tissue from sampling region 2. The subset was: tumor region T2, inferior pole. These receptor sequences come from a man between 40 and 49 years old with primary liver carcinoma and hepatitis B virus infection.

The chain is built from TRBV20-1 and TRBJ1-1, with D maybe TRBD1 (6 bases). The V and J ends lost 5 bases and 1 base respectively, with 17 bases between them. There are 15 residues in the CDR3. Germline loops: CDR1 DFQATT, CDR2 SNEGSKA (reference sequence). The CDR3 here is CSAGGGFGRNTEAFF. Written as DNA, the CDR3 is TGCAGTGCTGGAGGGGGGTTTGGAAGGAACACTGAAGCTTTCTTT.

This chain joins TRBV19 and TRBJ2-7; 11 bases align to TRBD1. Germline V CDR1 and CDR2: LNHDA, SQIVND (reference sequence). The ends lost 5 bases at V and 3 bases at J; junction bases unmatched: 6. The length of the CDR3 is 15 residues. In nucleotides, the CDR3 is TGTGCCAGTAGTCCGGGGACAGGGGGTGGCTACGAGCAGTACTTC. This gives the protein CASSPGTGGGYEQYF.

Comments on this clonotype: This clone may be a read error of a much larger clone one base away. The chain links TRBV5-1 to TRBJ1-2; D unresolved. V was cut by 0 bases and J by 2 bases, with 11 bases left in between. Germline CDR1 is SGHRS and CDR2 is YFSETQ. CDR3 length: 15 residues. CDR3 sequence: CASSLVLEVNYGYTF. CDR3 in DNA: TGCGCCAGCAGCTTGGTGCTGGAGGTAAACTATGGCTACACCTTC.

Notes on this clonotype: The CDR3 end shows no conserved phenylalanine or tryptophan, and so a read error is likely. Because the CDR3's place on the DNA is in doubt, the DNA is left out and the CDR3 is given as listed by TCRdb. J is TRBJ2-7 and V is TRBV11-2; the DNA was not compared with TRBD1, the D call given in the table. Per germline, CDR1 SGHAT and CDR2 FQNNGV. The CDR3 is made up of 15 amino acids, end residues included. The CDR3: CASSSTRRRRYEQYC.

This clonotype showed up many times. DNA for the CDR3: TGTGCCAGCTGCCCGACTAGCGCTTCCTACGAGCAGTACTTC. Translating it yields CASCPTSASYEQYF. V is TRBV6-1 and J is TRBJ2-7, with TRBD2 identical over 8 bases. The CDR3 has 14 residues. The V and J ends lost 8 bases and 1 base, in that order; junction bases with no gene match: 7. CDR1 is MNHNS and CDR2 is SASEGT in the germline V gene.

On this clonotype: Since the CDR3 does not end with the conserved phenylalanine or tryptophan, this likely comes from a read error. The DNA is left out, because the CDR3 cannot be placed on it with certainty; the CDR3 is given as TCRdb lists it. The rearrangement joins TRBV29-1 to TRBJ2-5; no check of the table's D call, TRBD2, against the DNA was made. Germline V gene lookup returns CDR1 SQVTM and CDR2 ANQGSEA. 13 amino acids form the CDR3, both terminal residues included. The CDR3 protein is CSVGGRAAETRYL.

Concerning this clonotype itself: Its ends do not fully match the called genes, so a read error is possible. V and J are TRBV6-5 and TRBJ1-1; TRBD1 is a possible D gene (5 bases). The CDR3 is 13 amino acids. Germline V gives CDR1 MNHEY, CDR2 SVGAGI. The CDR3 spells CASNYGQDTEAFF. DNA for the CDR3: TGTGCCAGCAATTACGGACAAGACACTGAAGCTTTCTTT.

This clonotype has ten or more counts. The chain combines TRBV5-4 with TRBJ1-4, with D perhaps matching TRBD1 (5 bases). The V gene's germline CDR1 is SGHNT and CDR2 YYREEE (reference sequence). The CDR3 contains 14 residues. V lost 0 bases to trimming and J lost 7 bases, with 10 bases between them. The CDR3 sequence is CASSLEGSGEKLFF. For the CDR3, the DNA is TGTGCCAGCAGCTTGGAGGGGTCGGGTGAAAAACTGTTTTTT. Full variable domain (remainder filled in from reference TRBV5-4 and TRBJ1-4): ETGVTQSPTHLIKTRGQQVTLRCSSQSGHNTVSWYQQALGQGPQFIFQYYREEENGRGNFPPRFSGLQFPNYSSELNVNALELDDSALYLCASSLEGSGEKLFFGSGTQLSVL.

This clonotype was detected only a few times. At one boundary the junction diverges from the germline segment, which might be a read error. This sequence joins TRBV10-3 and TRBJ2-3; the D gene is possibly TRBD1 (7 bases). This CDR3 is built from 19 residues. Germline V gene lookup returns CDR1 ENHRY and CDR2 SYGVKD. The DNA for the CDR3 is TGTGCCATCAGTGGCTTACCGGGACAGAGGGCAACTAGCACAGATACACAGTATTTT. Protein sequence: CAISGLPGQRATSTDTQYF.

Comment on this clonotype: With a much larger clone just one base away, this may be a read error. The CDR3: CASSLARGNQPQHF. DNA of the CDR3: TGTGCCAGCAGTTTAGCAAGGGGCAATCAGCCCCAGCATTTT. The chain joins TRBV28 to TRBJ1-5, with D hard to call. From germline, CDR1 is MDHEN and CDR2 SYDVKM. The CDR3 is made up of 14 amino acids. The V gene lost 2 bases and the J gene lost 2 bases, with 7 bases spanning the gap. Looking up the rest from reference TRBV28 and TRBJ1-5 gives the full variable domain: DVKVTQSSRYLVKRTGEKVFLECVQDMDHENMFWYRQDPGLGLRLIYFSYDVKMKEKGDIPEGYSVSREKKERFSLILESASTNQTSMYLCASSLARGNQPQHFGDGTRLSIL.

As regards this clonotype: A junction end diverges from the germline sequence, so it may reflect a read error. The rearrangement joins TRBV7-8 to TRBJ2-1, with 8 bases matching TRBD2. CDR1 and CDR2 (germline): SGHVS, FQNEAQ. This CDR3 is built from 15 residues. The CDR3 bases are TGTGTCAGCAGCAAAAGAGTACTAGCGGACAATGAGCAGTTCTTC. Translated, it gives CVSSKRVLADNEQFF.

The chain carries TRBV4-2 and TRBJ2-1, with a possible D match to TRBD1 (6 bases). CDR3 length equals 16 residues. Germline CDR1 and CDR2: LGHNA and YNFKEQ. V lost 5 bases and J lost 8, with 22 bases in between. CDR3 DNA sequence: TGTGCCAGCAGCGTCGGGCTTGGGGGCCCCCGGGATGAGCAGTTCTTC. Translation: CASSVGLGGPRDEQFF.

Here the CDR3 DNA reads TGTGCCAGCAGTGACGGGGACAGGGCCGAGCAGTACTTC. This translates into CASSDGDRAEQYF. This chain uses TRBV6-1 with TRBJ2-7; 9 bases agree with TRBD1. The CDR3 sequence is 13 residues long. Germline V CDR1 and CDR2: MNHNS, SASEGT. Germline trimming cut 3 bases from V and 6 bases from J; bases unmatched to any gene: 3.

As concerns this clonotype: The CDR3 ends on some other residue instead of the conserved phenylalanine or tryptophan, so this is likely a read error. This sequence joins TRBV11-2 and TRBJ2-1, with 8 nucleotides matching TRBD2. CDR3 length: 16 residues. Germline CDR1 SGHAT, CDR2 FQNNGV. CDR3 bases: TGTGCCTGCAGCTTGGATATCGGACTAGCCATCGGTGAGCAGTTCTTA. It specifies CACSLDIGLAIGEQFL.

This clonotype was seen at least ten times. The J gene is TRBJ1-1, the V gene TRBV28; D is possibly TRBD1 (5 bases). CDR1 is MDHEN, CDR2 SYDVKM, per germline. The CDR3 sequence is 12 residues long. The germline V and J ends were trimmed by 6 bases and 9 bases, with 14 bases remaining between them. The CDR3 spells CASSRTGTKAFF. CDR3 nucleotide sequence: TGTGCCAGCAGCCGTACTGGGACTAAAGCTTTCTTT.

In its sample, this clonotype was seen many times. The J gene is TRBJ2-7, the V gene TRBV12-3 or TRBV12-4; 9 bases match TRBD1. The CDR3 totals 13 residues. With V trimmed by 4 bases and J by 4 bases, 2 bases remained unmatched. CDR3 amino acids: CASSSGQGYEQYF. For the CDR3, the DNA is TGTGCCAGCAGTTCGGGACAGGGTTACGAGCAGTACTTC.